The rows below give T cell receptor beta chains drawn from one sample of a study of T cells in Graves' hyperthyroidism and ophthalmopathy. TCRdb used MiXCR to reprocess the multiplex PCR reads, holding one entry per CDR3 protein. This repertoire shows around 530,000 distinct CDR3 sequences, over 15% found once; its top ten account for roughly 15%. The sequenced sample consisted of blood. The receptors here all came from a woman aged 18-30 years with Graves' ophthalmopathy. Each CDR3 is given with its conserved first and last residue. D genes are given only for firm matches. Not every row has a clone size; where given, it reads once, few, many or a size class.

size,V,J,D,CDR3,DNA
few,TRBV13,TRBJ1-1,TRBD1,CASSQGQDRMAEAFF,TGTGCCAGCAGCCAGGGACAGGACAGGATGGCTGAAGCTTTCTTT
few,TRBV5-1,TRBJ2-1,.,CASSEEDGSYNEQFF,TGCGCCAGCAGCGAGGAGGATGGCTCCTACAATGAGCAGTTCTTC
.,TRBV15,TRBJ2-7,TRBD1,CATSPWTGDEQYF,TGTGCCACCAGCCCCTGGACAGGAGACGAGCAGTACTTC
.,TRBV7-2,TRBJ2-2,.,CATSSRNTGELFF,TGTGCCACCAGCTCACGGAACACCGGGGAGCTGTTTTTT
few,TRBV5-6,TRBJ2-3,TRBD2,CASSLGLAGEYF,TGTGCCAGCAGCTTGGGGCTAGCGGGGGAGTATTTT
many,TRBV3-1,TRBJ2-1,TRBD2,CASSQSGGAYNEQFF,TGTGCCAGCAGCCAATCGGGAGGGGCCTACAATGAGCAGTTCTTC
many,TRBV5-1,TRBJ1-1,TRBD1,CASSLAPWTGITEAFF,TGCGCCAGCAGCTTGGCCCCCTGGACAGGGATCACTGAAGCTTTCTTT
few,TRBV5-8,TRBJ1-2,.,CASSLAESGIYGYTF,TGTGCCAGCAGCTTGGCGGAGTCAGGGATCTATGGCTACACCTTC
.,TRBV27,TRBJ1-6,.,CASSFAGFYNSPLHF,TGTGCCAGCAGTTTCGCAGGATTTTATAATTCACCCCTCCACTTT
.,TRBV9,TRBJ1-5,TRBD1,CASRTGGDMGNQPQHF,TGTGCCAGCAGGACAGGGGGAGATATGGGCAATCAGCCCCAGCATTTT
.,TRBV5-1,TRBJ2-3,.,CASSLAGPEYGTDTQYF,TGCGCCAGCAGCTTGGCAGGGCCTGAATACGGCACAGATACGCAGTATTTT
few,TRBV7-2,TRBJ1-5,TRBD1,CASSRTGGRNQPKHF,TGTGCCAGCAGCCGGACAGGGGGACGCAATCAGCCCAAGCATTTT
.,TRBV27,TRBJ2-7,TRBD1,CASSIPDRSYEQYF,TGTGCCAGCAGTATACCGGACAGGTCCTACGAGCAGTACTTC